The 27 T cell receptor beta chains presented below share a single source sample, sequenced in a study of T cell responses to AZD1222 COVID-19 vaccine. The repertoire was sequenced with immunoSEQ multiplex PCR; TCRdb's copy has only in-frame clones and lacks some. This sample carries roughly 180,000 clones, about 89% of them seen once, and the ten largest clones take 1.5% to 2%. Sequences were derived from peripheral blood, sampled on day 0 of AZD1222 vaccination. The origin of the receptors is an adult in good health.

The CDR3 DNA is TGTGCCAGCAGTTCCGGGAGCGTGGAAGCTTTCTTT. Its protein product is CASSSGSVEAFF. The chain has TRBV6-2 or TRBV6-3 and TRBJ1-1; D ambiguous. The CDR3 has 12 residues. Deletions cut 4 bases from V and 8 bases from J, with 11 bases between. Germline CDR1 is MNHEY and CDR2 is SVGEGT.

The chain is built from TRBV7-3 and TRBJ2-1, with 10 bases aligning to TRBD2. Unmatched junction bases numbered 5, after V lost 5 bases and J lost 4 bases. The CDR3 is 15 residues long. Per the germline V gene, CDR1 is SGHTA and CDR2 is FQGTGA. The CDR3 protein is CASSPLAGEYNEQFF. The CDR3 DNA sequence: TGTGCCAGCAGCCCCCTAGCGGGGGAATACAATGAGCAGTTCTTC.

The chain is built from TRBV6-2 or TRBV6-3 and TRBJ1-3, with a possible D match to TRBD1 (5 bases). Trimming took 2 bases from V and 2 from J, leaving 10 bases between them. The CDR3 totals 15 residues. Germline V gene lookup returns CDR1 MNHEY and CDR2 SVGEGT. The CDR3 nucleotides read TGTGCCAGCAGTTACACCGGACAAGCTGGAAACACCATATATTTT. Its protein is CASSYTGQAGNTIYF.

This sequence joins TRBV24-1 and TRBJ2-2, with 9 bases fitting TRBD1. Germline V CDR1 and CDR2: KGHDR, SFDVKD. The CDR3 covers 16 residues. Losses at the gene ends were 9 bases for V and 7 bases for J; bases not matched to a gene: 14. This CDR3 is CATGDRDRELGGELFF. CDR3 bases: TGTGCCACCGGGGACCGGGACAGGGAACTTGGCGGGGAGCTGTTTTTT.

This clone was observed once. V and J are TRBV5-1 and TRBJ1-1, with D maybe TRBD1 (6 bases). The germline CDR1 and CDR2 sequences are SGHRS and YFSETQ. The CDR3 covers 16 residues. V was pared by 7 bases and J by 3 bases, with 22 bases between. CDR3 nucleotide sequence: TGCGCCAGCTCCCTCAGAGGGGGAGGTTTAGACACTGAAGCTTTCTTT. Translating it yields CASSLRGGGLDTEAFF.

The chain uses TRBV5-1 and TRBJ2-7; 8 bases are shared with TRBD2. This CDR3 has 16 residues. Trimming at V came to 0 bases and at J to 3 bases, leaving 8 bases not matched to a gene. CDR1 is SGHRS and CDR2 is YFSETQ in the germline V gene. CDR3 loop: CASSLGLAGGSYEQYF. As DNA, the CDR3 is TGCGCCAGCAGCTTGGGACTTGCGGGAGGTAGCTACGAGCAGTACTTC.

The V gene is TRBV15, the J gene TRBJ2-7; D unresolved. V dropped 5 bases and J dropped 6 bases, with 14 bases sitting between them. CDR3 length equals 13 residues. Germline CDR1 reads LNHNV; CDR2 reads YYDKDF (reference sequence). The DNA of the CDR3 is TGTGCCACCAGCTCTTTGACCCATCCCGAGCAGTACTTC. It is translated as CATSSLTHPEQYF.

The chain is built from TRBV19 and TRBJ1-1; 7 nucleotides agree with TRBD1. CDR1 and CDR2 (germline): LNHDA, SQIVND (reference sequence). This CDR3 region has 17 residues. The V gene end was trimmed by 3 bases and the J gene end by 1 base; junction bases not matched to a gene: 11. CDR3 amino acids: CASSISWGRTGNTEAFF. The CDR3 DNA is TGTGCCAGTAGTATCAGTTGGGGACGGACAGGGAACACTGAAGCTTTCTTT.

In DNA form, the CDR3 reads TGTGCCAGCAGGGGGATAGGGCCGGACGAGCAGTACTTC. It codes for CASRGIGPDEQYF. The chain joins TRBV6-5 to TRBJ2-7; D gene ambiguous. This CDR3 has 13 residues. Germline V gene sequence: CDR1 MNHEY, CDR2 SVGAGI. The ends were cut back, 6 bases at V and 5 bases at J, with 14 bases in the middle.

The genes are TRBV9 and TRBJ1-2; a possible D gene is TRBD1 (6 bases). V lost 3 bases, J lost 8 bases, and 26 bases lay in between. This CDR3 is 17 amino acids long. Germline values: CDR1 SGDLS, CDR2 YYNGEE. The CDR3 is CASSERPTGHTLGGYTF. The CDR3 DNA reads TGTGCCAGCAGCGAGCGCCCAACGGGACACACCTTGGGGGGCTACACCTTC.

The chain has TRBV18 and TRBJ1-5; 8 bases agree with TRBD1. After removal of 3 bases from V and 2 bases from J, the junction contained 6 bases not matched to a gene. From germline, CDR1 is KGHSH and CDR2 LQKENI. This CDR3 spans 16 amino acids. The DNA for the CDR3 is TGTGCCAGCTCACCCCAGGGGGCAAGCGGCAATCAGCCCCAGCATTTT. Protein sequence: CASSPQGASGNQPQHF.

The V and J genes are TRBV28 and TRBJ2-2, with D possibly being TRBD1 (6 bases). There are 16 residues in the CDR3. V was cut by 2 bases and J by 5 bases, with 15 bases left in between. CDR1 and CDR2 from the germline V gene are MDHEN and SYDVKM. The CDR3 DNA reads TGTGCCAGCAGTTTAGTAGACAGGCTGTGGACCGGGGAGCTGTTTTTT. It yields the protein CASSLVDRLWTGELFF.

The V gene is TRBV4-2, the J gene TRBJ2-7; 7 positions agree with TRBD2. The CDR3 has 13 amino acids. The germline V gene encodes CDR1 LGHNA and CDR2 YNFKEQ. V shed 7 bases and J 7 bases; nucleotides not matched to a gene: 10. CDR3: CASTGGEGLEQYF. CDR3 nucleotides: TGTGCCAGCACCGGAGGGGAGGGTTTGGAGCAGTACTTC.

The CDR3 DNA reads as TGTGCCAGCAGTTTCCCCGGGCCCCCGCAGGGAGACACCTTC. It yields the protein CASSFPGPPQGDTF. V gene TRBV28 combines with J gene TRBJ1-2; D might be TRBD1 (5 bases). This CDR3 contains 14 residues. The V end was cut by 3 bases, the J end by 12 bases, with 20 bases between. The germline V gene encodes CDR1 MDHEN and CDR2 SYDVKM.

This chain links TRBV16 with TRBJ1-1; D gene unclear. Germline V gene sequence: CDR1 KGHSY, CDR2 FQNENV. The CDR3 has 13 residues. The V gene lost 6 bases and the J gene lost 3 bases, with 11 bases spanning the gap. Here the CDR3 DNA reads TGTGCCAGCAGTGCTTCCGGGGACACTGAAGCTTTCTTT. Translation gives CASSASGDTEAFF.

CDR3 sequence reads: CASREIRGNTGELFF. The CDR3 DNA is TGTGCCAGCAGAGAGATCAGGGGGAACACCGGGGAGCTGTTTTTT. J is TRBJ2-2 and V is TRBV6-5; possibly TRBD1 for D (6 bases). This CDR3 is built from 15 residues. The germline CDR1 and CDR2 sequences are MNHEY and SVGAGI. The V end lost 6 bases, the J end lost 1 base, and 12 bases lay between the germline ends.

Written as DNA, the CDR3 is TGTGCCATCAGTGAGTTACGGGAACCCAATGAGCAGTTCTTC. It is translated as CAISELREPNEQFF. The rearrangement links TRBV10-3 to TRBJ2-1, with D perhaps matching TRBD2 (5 bases). The V and J ends lost 1 base and 6 bases respectively, with 10 bases between them. Germline-derived CDR1 and CDR2 are ENHRY and SYGVKD. CDR3 length: 14 residues.

V gene TRBV9 combines with J gene TRBJ1-6, with D tentatively TRBD1 (5 bases). Trimming pared 2 bases from V and 9 bases from J, leaving 12 bases between. The CDR3 sequence is 14 residues long. Germline CDR1 and CDR2: SGDLS and YYNGEE. CDR3 in DNA: TGTGCCAGCAGCGTTGAGGGGATAGGTTCACCCCTCCACTTT. Its translation is CASSVEGIGSPLHF.

The DNA of the CDR3 is TGTGCCAGCAGCGTAGCGGGGATCCAAGAGACCCAGTACTTC. Amino acids: CASSVAGIQETQYF. The chain recombines TRBV27 with TRBJ2-5; 8 bases match TRBD2. The germline V gene encodes CDR1 MNHEY and CDR2 SMNVEV (reference sequence). The CDR3 consists of 14 residues. Trimming cost V 6 bases and J 1 base; bases outside gene matches: 4.

The CDR3 DNA reads as TGTGCCAGCAGCGACTACAGGGGTTCTGGAAACACCATATATTTT. Encoded protein: CASSDYRGSGNTIYF. The gene calls are TRBV11-2 and TRBJ1-3, with 7 positions matching TRBD1. Trimming cost V 5 bases and J 1 base; bases outside gene matches: 5. CDR3 length equals 15 residues. Looked up from germline, CDR1 is SGHAT and CDR2 is FQNNGV.

The chain recombines TRBV2 with TRBJ2-3; 9 positions match TRBD1. V shed 8 bases and J 5 bases; nucleotides not matched to a gene: 2. This CDR3 is 12 amino acids long. Germline CDR1 reads SNHLY; CDR2 reads FYNNEI. The CDR3 is CASHRGQDTQYF. In nucleotides, the CDR3 is TGTGCCAGCCACAGGGGGCAAGATACGCAGTATTTT.

The V and J genes are TRBV5-1 and TRBJ1-2; tentative D call: TRBD1 (6 bases). Germline V CDR1 and CDR2: SGHRS, YFSETQ. V gave up 4 bases and J gave up 5 bases, with 12 bases separating them. The CDR3 length is 13 residues. In nucleotides, the CDR3 is TGCGCCAGCAGCCTAGGGACAAGTTATGGCTACACCTTC. It translates to CASSLGTSYGYTF.

The V call is TRBV4-3, the J call TRBJ2-2; 14 positions match TRBD2. Germline V gene sequence: CDR1 LGHNA, CDR2 YSLEER. This CDR3 has 17 amino acids. The V segment lost 6 bases and the J segment 6 bases; nucleotides outside the gene matches: 9. The CDR3 is CASSPRGLAGDAGELFF. Here the CDR3 DNA reads TGCGCCAGCAGTCCCCGGGGACTAGCGGGAGACGCCGGGGAGCTGTTTTTT.

The chain is built from TRBV20-1 and TRBJ1-6; D is uncertain. In germline, CDR1 is DFQATT, CDR2 SNEGSKA (reference sequence). This CDR3 contains 16 residues. V was shortened by 3 bases and J by 9 bases, with 21 bases between the two germline ends. CDR3 nucleotides: TGCAGTGCTAGTATCCCTTCCGGGGTTTATGCTTCACCCCTCCACTTT. This gives the protein CSASIPSGVYASPLHF.

This chain joins TRBV9 and TRBJ2-2; D gene ambiguous. The V end lost 0 bases, the J end lost 6 bases, and 9 bases lay between the germline ends. The CDR3 has 14 residues. Germline-derived CDR1 and CDR2 are SGDLS and YYNGEE. The CDR3 sequence is CASSVGAAPGELFF. The CDR3 DNA reads TGTGCCAGCAGCGTAGGAGCAGCCCCCGGGGAGCTGTTTTTT.

The V and J genes are TRBV3-1 (or the pseudogene TRBV3-2) and TRBJ1-2; no reliable D call. Germline loops: CDR1 LGHDT, CDR2 YNNKEL (reference sequence). Trimming removed 1 base from V and 1 base from J, with 7 bases in between. The CDR3 has 14 residues. The CDR3 reads CASSQAAVNYGYTF. Here the CDR3 DNA reads TGTGCCAGCAGCCAAGCGGCCGTTAACTATGGCTACACCTTC.

The rearrangement links TRBV9 to TRBJ2-2, with TRBD1 matching over 7 bases. The CDR3 is made up of 14 amino acids. Germline CDR1 SGDLS, CDR2 YYNGEE. V shed 3 bases, J shed 10 bases, and the junction held 9 bases outside the gene matches. The CDR3 bases are TGTGCCAGCAGCGACGGGACAGTAGTCTCGGAGCTGTTTTTT. Encoded protein: CASSDGTVVSELFF.